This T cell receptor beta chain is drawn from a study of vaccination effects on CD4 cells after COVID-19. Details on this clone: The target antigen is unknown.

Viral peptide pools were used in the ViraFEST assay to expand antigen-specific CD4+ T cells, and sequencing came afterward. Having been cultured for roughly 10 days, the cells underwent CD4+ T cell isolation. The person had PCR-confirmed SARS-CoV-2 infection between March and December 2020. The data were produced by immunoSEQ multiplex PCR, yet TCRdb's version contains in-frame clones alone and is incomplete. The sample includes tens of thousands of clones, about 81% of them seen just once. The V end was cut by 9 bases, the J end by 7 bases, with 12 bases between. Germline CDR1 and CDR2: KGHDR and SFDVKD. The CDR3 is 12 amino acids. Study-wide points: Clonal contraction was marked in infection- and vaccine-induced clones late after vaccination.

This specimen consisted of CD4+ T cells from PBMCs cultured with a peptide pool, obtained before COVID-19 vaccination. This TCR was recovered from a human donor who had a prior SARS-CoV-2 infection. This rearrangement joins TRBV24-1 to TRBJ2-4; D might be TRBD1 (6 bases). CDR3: CATRDNLNIQYF. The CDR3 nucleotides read TGTGCCACCCGGGACAACCTCAACATTCAGTACTTC.